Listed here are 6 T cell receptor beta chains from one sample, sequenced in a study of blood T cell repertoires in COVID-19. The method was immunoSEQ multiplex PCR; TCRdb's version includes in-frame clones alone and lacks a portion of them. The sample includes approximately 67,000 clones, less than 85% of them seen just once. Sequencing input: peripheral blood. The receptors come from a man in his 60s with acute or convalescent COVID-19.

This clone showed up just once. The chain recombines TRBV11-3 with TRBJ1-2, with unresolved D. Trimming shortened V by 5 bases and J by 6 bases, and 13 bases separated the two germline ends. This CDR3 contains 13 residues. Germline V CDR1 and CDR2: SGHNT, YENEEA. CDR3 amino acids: CASSKDGPDGYTF. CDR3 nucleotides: TGTGCCAGCAGCAAAGATGGGCCAGATGGCTACACCTTC.

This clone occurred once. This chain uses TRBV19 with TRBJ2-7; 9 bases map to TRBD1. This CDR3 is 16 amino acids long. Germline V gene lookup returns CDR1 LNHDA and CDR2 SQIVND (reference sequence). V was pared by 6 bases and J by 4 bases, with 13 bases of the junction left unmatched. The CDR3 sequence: CASSPLTGGYGYEQYF. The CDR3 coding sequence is TGTGCCAGTAGCCCACTCACAGGGGGCTACGGGTACGAGCAGTACTTC.

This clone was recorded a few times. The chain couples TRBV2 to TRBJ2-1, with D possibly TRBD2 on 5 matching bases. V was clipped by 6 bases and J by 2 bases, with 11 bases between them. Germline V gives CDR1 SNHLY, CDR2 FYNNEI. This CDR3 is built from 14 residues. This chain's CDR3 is CASREFGTYNEQFF. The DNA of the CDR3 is TGTGCCAGCAGAGAGTTCGGGACCTACAATGAGCAGTTCTTC.

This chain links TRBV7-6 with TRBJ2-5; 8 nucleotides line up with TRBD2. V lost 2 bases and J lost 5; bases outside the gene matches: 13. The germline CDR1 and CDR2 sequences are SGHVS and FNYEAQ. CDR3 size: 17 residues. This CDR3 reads CASSLRSGGGRAETQYF. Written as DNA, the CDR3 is TGTGCCAGCAGCTTAAGAAGTGGCGGGGGGCGGGCGGAGACCCAGTACTTC.

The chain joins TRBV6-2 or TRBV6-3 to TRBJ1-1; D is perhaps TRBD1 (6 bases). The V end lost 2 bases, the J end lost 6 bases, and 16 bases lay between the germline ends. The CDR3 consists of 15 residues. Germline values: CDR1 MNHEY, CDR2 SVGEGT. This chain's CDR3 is CASSYRPPGQSEAFF. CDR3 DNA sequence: TGTGCCAGCAGTTACCGCCCCCCGGGACAATCTGAAGCTTTCTTT.

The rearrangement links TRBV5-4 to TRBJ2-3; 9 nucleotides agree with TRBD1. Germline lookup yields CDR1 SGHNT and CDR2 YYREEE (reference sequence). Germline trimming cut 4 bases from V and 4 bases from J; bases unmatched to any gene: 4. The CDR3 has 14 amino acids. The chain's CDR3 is CASSRGQGPDTQYF. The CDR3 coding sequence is TGTGCCAGCAGCCGGGGACAGGGTCCAGATACGCAGTATTTT.